Listed here is a single T cell receptor (beta chain). Its antigen is not known. The germline V gene has CDR1 KGHDR and CDR2 SFDVKD. The CDR3 is 16 residues long. TCRdb re-called the 5' RACE reads and gives one entry per CDR3 protein, without DNA. This sample contains about 150,000 distinct CDR3 sequences. This entry is derived from a study of T cells expressing NK-cell markers. General study points: The leading position in the CD3+CD56-NKG2C+ fraction of several donors also went to these clonotypes.

This TCR came from a woman between 45 and 60 years old in good health. This chain connects TRBV24-1 to TRBJ2-1; TCRdb reports TRBD1, a call that lacks DNA to check it against. The sequencing sample was made of blood T cells: a sorted CD56 or NKG2C T cell subset, CD4+ or CD8+ T cells, or bulk PBMC T cells (not recorded which). CDR3: CATSDWGDGSYNEQFF.